This T cell receptor beta chain was sequenced in a study of blood T cell repertoires in COVID-19. Background on the study: Italy, Spain and the United States were the sources of the convalescent and acute COVID-19 samples.

As handled by the study authors: How many nucleated cells were present was estimated from reference gene primer amplification. Clones were sequenced by immunoSEQ multiplex PCR, and TCRdb holds only the in-frame ones, with some missing. That table is the source of V, J and clone size, and D and trimming were worked out from the DNA. The repertoire has about 300,000 clones, 70% to 90% of them found once; the top ten carry about 10%. Germline-derived CDR1 and CDR2 are SQVTM and ANQGSEA. The CDR3 has 14 amino acids. V lost 4 bases and J lost 0, with 12 bases in between. Enrollees, about 18 to 89 years old, lived in around 23 US areas. Allocation to cohorts depended on clinical history reported by the participants.

The V call is TRBV29-1, the J call TRBJ1-1; D is possibly TRBD1 (6 bases). The specimen sequenced was PBMCs or T cells enriched from blood (not recorded which). The receptor was derived from a woman aged 18-29 years who had recovered from COVID-19. The CDR3 sequence is CSVGGGQVNTEAFF. The DNA for the CDR3 is TGCAGCGTTGGTGGGGGCCAAGTGAACACTGAAGCTTTCTTT.